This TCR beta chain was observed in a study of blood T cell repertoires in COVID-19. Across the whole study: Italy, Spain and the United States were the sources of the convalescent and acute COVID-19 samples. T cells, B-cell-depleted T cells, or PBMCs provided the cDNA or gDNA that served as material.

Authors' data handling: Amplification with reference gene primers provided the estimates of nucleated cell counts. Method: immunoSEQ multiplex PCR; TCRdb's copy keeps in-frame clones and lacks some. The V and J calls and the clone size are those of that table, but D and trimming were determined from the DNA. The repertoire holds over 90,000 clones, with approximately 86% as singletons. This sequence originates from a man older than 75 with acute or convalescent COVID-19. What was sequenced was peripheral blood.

In DNA form, the CDR3 reads TGTGCCAGCAGCTGGACTAGCGGGAATGCCGCATACGAGCAGTACTTC. This encodes CASSWTSGNAAYEQYF. The J gene is TRBJ2-7, the V gene TRBV7-2, with 12 positions matching TRBD2. Germline values: CDR1 SGHTA, CDR2 FQGNSA. V was pared by 4 bases and J by 4 bases, with 8 bases of the junction left unmatched. The length of the CDR3 is 16 residues.